The 30 T cell receptor beta chains given below trace back to one sample, sequenced in a study of T-cell reconstitution after alpha-beta-depleted transplantation in children. TCRbeta library preparation incorporated unique molecular identifiers. MiXCR, applied by TCRdb to the PCR reads, yields one record per CDR3 protein. The data hold about 580,000 distinct CDR3 sequences, with roughly 23% observed a single time. Source: PBMCs, mostly from graft donor cells, taken 360 days after TCRalphabeta/CD19-depleted stem cell transplant. The source of these receptors is a boy in the first two years of life who had a stem cell transplant for acute myeloid leukemia, so the T cells may come from the graft donor.

In its sample, this clonotype was seen many times. The chain is built from TRBV4-3 and TRBJ2-1, with a tentative D call TRBD2 (6 bases). This CDR3 comprises 14 residues. Germline V CDR1 and CDR2: LGHNA, YSLEER. V gave up 6 bases and J gave up 4 bases, with 13 bases separating them. The CDR3 DNA follows: TGCGCCAGCAGTCCAATTGCGGGGTACAATGAGCAGTTCTTC. Its protein product is CASSPIAGYNEQFF.

This clonotype was recorded a few times. V usage is TRBV7-2 and J usage is TRBJ1-4; D might be TRBD1 (6 bases). The CDR3 sequence is 15 residues long. The germline V gene encodes CDR1 SGHTA and CDR2 FQGNSA. Trimming pared 5 bases from V and 7 bases from J, leaving 17 bases between. The CDR3 region is CASSTQGGGGEKLFF. Written as DNA, the CDR3 is TGTGCCAGCAGCACCCAGGGTGGAGGGGGTGAAAAACTGTTTTTT.

The gene calls are TRBV19 and TRBJ1-1; D is unclear. CDR3 size: 18 residues. Between the trimmed V and J ends, which lost 8 bases and 0 bases, there was a span of 25 bases. Germline V gene sequence: CDR1 LNHDA, CDR2 SQIVND (reference sequence). DNA for the CDR3: TGTGCCAGTGGCTGGGCTCACGACTCGGTTGGGGTGAACACTGAAGCTTTCTTT. Translating it yields CASGWAHDSVGVNTEAFF.

This clonotype came up a few times. The rearrangement links TRBV12-3 or TRBV12-4 to TRBJ1-4, with D uncertain. Trimming removed 6 bases from V and 4 bases from J, with 15 bases in between. The CDR3 runs 15 residues. As DNA, the CDR3 is TGTGCCAGCAGGCATGAACAGAAGAGTAATGAAAAACTGTTTTTT. Protein sequence: CASRHEQKSNEKLFF.

This clonotype was picked up a small number of times. The V call is TRBV11-2, the J call TRBJ2-6, with 13 bases aligning to TRBD2. The CDR3 extends over 18 amino acids. The germline V gene has CDR1 SGHAT and CDR2 FQNNGV. V shed 5 bases, J shed 0 bases, and the junction held 4 bases outside the gene matches. CDR3 sequence (DNA): TGTGCCAGCAGCGCGCGGACTAGCGGGAGCTCTGGGGCCAACGTCCTGACTTTC. This gives the protein CASSARTSGSSGANVLTF.

The V and J genes are TRBV7-6 and TRBJ2-7, with D unclear. Germline V gene sequence: CDR1 SGHVS, CDR2 FNYEAQ. V was cut by 4 bases and J by 4 bases, with 11 bases left in between. This CDR3 spans 13 amino acids. The CDR3 spells CASSWQCPYEQYV. CDR3 bases: TGTGCCAGCAGCTGGCAGTGCCCTTACGAGCAGTACGTC.

V and J are TRBV6-2 or TRBV6-3 and TRBJ2-1; no definite D call. The V gene's germline CDR1 is MNHEY and CDR2 SVGEGT. CDR3 length: 13 residues. Trimming removed 2 bases from V and 5 bases from J, with 7 bases in between. The CDR3 sequence: CASSYARNNEQFF. CDR3 sequence (DNA): TGTGCCAGCAGTTACGCCCGAAACAATGAGCAGTTCTTC.

The sample holds a few counts of this clonotype. V and J are TRBV21-1 and TRBJ2-7; the listed D gene, TRBD2, was not tested against the DNA. TRBV21-1 is annotated as a pseudogene. CDR3 size: 16 residues. The CDR3 protein is CASSPQGRRDSSEQYF. The DNA for the CDR3 is TGTGCCAGCAGCCCGCAGGGCCGGAGGGATTCGAGCGAGCAGTACTTC.

This clonotype appeared a few times. The chain links TRBV20-1 to TRBJ1-4; the D gene is possibly TRBD1 (5 bases). The V end was cut by 0 bases, the J end by 8 bases, with 13 bases between. The V gene's germline CDR1 is DFQATT and CDR2 SNEGSKA (reference sequence). This CDR3 spans 14 amino acids. CDR3 sequence: CSARDLQGGEKLFF. CDR3 coding DNA: TGCAGTGCTAGAGATCTGCAGGGTGGGGAAAAACTGTTTTTT.

This clonotype was counted many times. V gene TRBV20-1 combines with J gene TRBJ2-3, with D uncertain. V was shortened by 6 bases and J by 2 bases, with 12 bases between the two germline ends. Germline V lookup: CDR1 DFQATT, CDR2 SNEGSKA (reference sequence). This CDR3 spans 13 amino acids. In nucleotides, the CDR3 is TGCAGTGCCCCGGACGGCCTCACAGATACGCAGTATTTT. Protein sequence: CSAPDGLTDTQYF.

This clonotype was observed at least ten times. The chain combines TRBV6-5 with TRBJ2-3; 9 bases align to TRBD2. From germline, CDR1 is MNHEY and CDR2 SVGAGI. Losses at the gene ends were 2 bases for V and 2 bases for J; bases not matched to a gene: 8. This CDR3 comprises 17 residues. The CDR3 DNA sequence: TGTGCCAGCAGTTACCGCGCTAGCGGGGCTAACACAGATACGCAGTATTTT. Its protein is CASSYRASGANTDTQYF.

This clonotype was seen only a few times. The chain couples TRBV28 to TRBJ2-7, with D unresolved. Germline V CDR1 and CDR2: MDHEN, SYDVKM. With 2 bases removed from V and 5 bases from J, the gap between germline ends came to 7 bases. CDR3 length equals 12 residues. This CDR3 reads CASSLGRNEQYV. The DNA of the CDR3 is TGTGCCAGCAGTTTAGGCAGGAACGAGCAGTACGTC.

This clonotype has more than one count but fewer than ten. This chain uses TRBV12-3 or TRBV12-4 with TRBJ2-1; TRBD2 agrees at 11 bases. The CDR3 sequence is 16 residues long. V was clipped by 4 bases and J by 4 bases; unmatched bases: 6. CDR3 residues: CASSSIAGGQYNEQFF. The CDR3, as DNA: TGTGCCAGCAGTTCTATAGCGGGGGGGCAATACAATGAGCAGTTCTTC.

This rearrangement joins TRBV2 to TRBJ2-3; 7 bases line up with TRBD2. CDR1 is SNHLY and CDR2 is FYNNEI in the germline V gene. The CDR3 is 15 amino acids. The V and J ends lost 4 bases and 5 bases, in that order; junction bases with no gene match: 9. The CDR3 region has the DNA TGTGCCAGCAGTGTGAGCGGGGAAGACGGAGATACGCAGTATTTT. It translates to CASSVSGEDGDTQYF.

CDR3 sequence: CSARVTSGGVNEQFF. The DNA for the CDR3 is TGCAGTGCTAGAGTGACTAGCGGGGGGGTCAATGAGCAGTTCTTC. This chain connects TRBV20-1 to TRBJ2-1; 14 bases are shared with TRBD2. The germline V gene has CDR1 DFQATT and CDR2 SNEGSKA (reference sequence). Trimming at V came to 1 base and at J to 6 bases, leaving 2 bases not matched to a gene. The CDR3 extends over 15 amino acids.

This chain connects TRBV6-1 to TRBJ2-3, with D tentatively TRBD1 (6 bases). The CDR3 is made up of 14 amino acids. Germline values: CDR1 MNHNS, CDR2 SASEGT. The V end was cut by 8 bases, the J end by 3 bases, with 15 bases between. DNA for the CDR3: TGTGCCAGCGGGTATGAACAGGGTACAGATACGCAGTATTTT. It encodes CASGYEQGTDTQYF.

The chain has TRBV27 and TRBJ2-7; 10 positions agree with TRBD1. J lost 5 bases, V lost 7 bases, and 5 bases had no gene match. CDR1 is MNHEY, CDR2 SMNVEV, per germline (reference sequence). The CDR3 extends over 13 amino acids. CDR3 sequence reads: CASMGQGKNEQYF. CDR3 in DNA: TGTGCCAGCATGGGACAGGGGAAAAACGAGCAGTACTTC.

This clonotype was seen more than once but under ten times. The chain is built from TRBV20-1 and TRBJ2-4; 9 bases agree with TRBD1. CDR3 size: 15 residues. Germline assignment: CDR1 DFQATT and CDR2 SNEGSKA (reference sequence). V lost 1 base, J lost 9 bases, and 10 bases stayed unmatched. CDR3 residues: CSARAPIQGAGIQYF. The CDR3 DNA reads TGCAGTGCTAGAGCTCCCATACAGGGGGCTGGCATTCAGTACTTC.

The chain joins TRBV20-1 to TRBJ1-1; D unclear. Germline CDR1 reads DFQATT; CDR2 reads SNEGSKA (reference sequence). V lost 1 base, J lost 1 base, and 10 bases lay in between. The CDR3 is made up of 14 amino acids. The CDR3 here is CSARAGIKNTEAFF. The CDR3 DNA reads as TGCAGTGCTAGAGCGGGAATCAAGAACACTGAAGCTTTCTTT.

The chain uses TRBV6-5 and TRBJ2-3; a possible D gene is TRBD2 (7 bases). Germline assignment: CDR1 MNHEY and CDR2 SVGAGI. This CDR3 region has 16 residues. Trimming removed 1 base at V and 3 bases at J, with 14 bases between. In DNA form, the CDR3 reads TGTGCCAGCAGTTACTGGCGGGGGCGGGAGACAGATACGCAGTATTTT. Translating gives CASSYWRGRETDTQYF.

This clonotype was seen at least ten times. This sequence joins TRBV27 and TRBJ2-1; D could derive from TRBD1 or TRBD2 (5 bases each). Germline values: CDR1 MNHEY, CDR2 SMNVEV (reference sequence). V was trimmed by 3 bases and J by 2 bases, leaving 14 bases between them. The CDR3 length is 16 residues. The CDR3 reads CASSFSPGPTYNEQFF. The CDR3 DNA reads as TGTGCCAGCAGTTTCTCCCCGGGGCCCACCTACAATGAGCAGTTCTTC.

A few counts support this clonotype. The gene calls are TRBV29-1 and TRBJ2-1; D is perhaps TRBD1 or TRBD2 (7 bases each). In germline, CDR1 is SQVTM, CDR2 ANQGSEA. Trimming removed 5 bases at V and 0 bases at J, with 20 bases between. This CDR3 has 17 amino acids. As DNA, the CDR3 is TGCAGCGTTACGGGGGGACCGACAGGGAGCTCCTACAATGAGCAGTTCTTC. It yields the protein CSVTGGPTGSSYNEQFF.

This clonotype has only a few counts. The chain joins TRBV20-1 to TRBJ1-1, with TRBD1 identical over 7 bases. CDR1 and CDR2 from the germline V gene are DFQATT and SNEGSKA (reference sequence). The ends lost 3 bases at V and 0 bases at J; junction bases unmatched: 7. The CDR3 extends over 15 amino acids. CDR3 nucleotides: TGCAGTGCTAGGGTAGGGGGCGGTGTGAACACTGAAGCTTTCTTT. Translation: CSARVGGGVNTEAFF.

At least ten counts were recorded for this clonotype. The CDR3 sequence: CASSSGLAGGPQEQFF. The CDR3 coding sequence is TGTGCCAGCAGCTCGGGACTAGCGGGGGGCCCGCAAGAGCAGTTCTTC. The genes are TRBV7-9 and TRBJ2-1; 15 bases fit TRBD2. The CDR3 consists of 16 residues. Germline V gene lookup returns CDR1 SEHNR and CDR2 FQNEAQ (reference sequence). Germline trimming cut 4 bases from V and 10 bases from J; bases unmatched to any gene: 8.

This clonotype was counted ten times or more. The chain recombines TRBV10-3 with TRBJ2-7; no firm D call. CDR1 is ENHRY, CDR2 SYGVKD, per germline. The length of the CDR3 is 13 residues. V was clipped by 0 bases and J by 2 bases, with 5 bases between them. The CDR3 DNA is TGTGCCATCAGTGAGTCGACGGCCTACGAGCAGTACTTC. Translating it yields CAISESTAYEQYF.

This clonotype was recorded at least ten times. The chain is built from TRBV1 and TRBJ1-2. TRBV1 is termed a pseudogene. This CDR3 is 17 amino acids long. The CDR3 region has the DNA TGCACCAGCCGGGGCTTTCCTCCCCCTTTAGGTTTTGGTGGCTACACCTTC. Amino acids: CTSRGFPPPLGFGGYTF.

A word on this clonotype: A much larger clone is a single base away; this may be a read error. The chain carries TRBV4-1 and TRBJ2-1, with D possibly matching TRBD2 (5 bases). This CDR3 region has 12 residues. CDR1 and CDR2 (germline): MGHRA, YSYEKL. As DNA, the CDR3 is TGTGCCAGGAGCCCCGGGGACAATGAGCAGTTCTTC. It specifies CARSPGDNEQFF.

This clonotype was seen a few times. The rearrangement links TRBV20-1 to TRBJ2-5; possibly TRBD1 or TRBD2 for D (7 bases each). Looked up from germline, CDR1 is DFQATT and CDR2 is SNEGSKA (reference sequence). The CDR3 length is 14 residues. Trimming left V 6 bases short and J 5 bases short, with 19 bases between. Here the CDR3 reads CSADPGGGLETQYF. CDR3 in DNA: TGCAGTGCGGACCCAGGGGGGGGATTGGAGACCCAGTACTTC.

The chain carries TRBV9 and TRBJ2-7; the D is unclear. V lost 0 bases and J 3 bases, leaving 10 bases between the germline ends. The CDR3 loop spans 14 amino acids. Per germline, CDR1 SGDLS and CDR2 YYNGEE. CDR3 sequence reads: CASSVDQGGYEQYF. Written as DNA, the CDR3 is TGTGCCAGCAGCGTAGATCAAGGTGGCTACGAGCAGTACTTC.

V and J are TRBV12-3 or TRBV12-4 and TRBJ2-7; D perhaps matches TRBD1 (6 bases). V shed 3 bases and J shed 7 bases, with 13 bases lying between them. The CDR3 is 13 residues long. Written as DNA, the CDR3 is TGTGCCAGCAGTTTGGACAGTGACCGGGAGCAGTACTTC. This translates into CASSLDSDREQYF.